This passage covers 18 T cell receptor beta chains from one sample sequenced in a study of blood T cells in healthy people across ages. Using a J-beta primer mix together with a sample-barcoded 5' primer, a second PCR was run for roughly 6 to 11 cycles. TCRdb recomputed calls from the 5' RACE reads with MiXCR, one row per CDR3 protein. The top ten clones hold approximately 11% of a sample with about 1.6 million distinct CDR3 sequences, approximately 32% of them seen once. The sequenced sample consisted of blood. Receptor source: a woman aged 30 to 39 in good health.

The V and J genes are TRBV5-1 and TRBJ2-7; D might be TRBD2 (5 bases). V was shortened by 4 bases and J by 0 bases, with 14 bases between the two germline ends. The CDR3 loop spans 15 amino acids. The V gene's germline CDR1 is SGHRS and CDR2 YFSETQ. Here the CDR3 reads CASSDGIPFSYEQYF. The CDR3 DNA reads as TGCGCCAGCAGCGACGGGATTCCTTTCTCCTACGAGCAGTACTTC.

The chain recombines TRBV30 with TRBJ1-5; 9 nucleotides agree with TRBD1. From germline, CDR1 is GTSNPN and CDR2 SVGIG (reference sequence). Trimming at V came to 2 bases and at J to 1 base, leaving 12 bases not matched to a gene. This CDR3 region has 18 residues. The CDR3, as DNA: TGTGCCTGGAGTAAGGACAGGGGCCGGGGTCAAAGCAATCAGCCCCAGCATTTT. It yields the protein CAWSKDRGRGQSNQPQHF.

This clonotype has just a few counts. This chain connects TRBV27 to TRBJ1-2; tentative D call: TRBD1 (5 bases). CDR1 is MNHEY and CDR2 is SMNVEV in the germline V gene (reference sequence). With 0 bases removed from V and 2 bases from J, the gap between germline ends came to 10 bases. This CDR3 is 15 amino acids long. This CDR3 is CASSLSGDRNYGYTF. CDR3 DNA sequence: TGTGCCAGCAGTTTATCAGGAGACAGAAACTATGGCTACACCTTC.

This chain connects TRBV6-1 to TRBJ1-1, with TRBD1 as a possible D gene (5 bases). Trimming stripped 3 bases from V and 0 bases from J, with 11 bases between. Germline V lookup: CDR1 MNHNS, CDR2 SASEGT. The CDR3 contains 15 residues. For the CDR3, the DNA is TGTGCCAGCAGTGATCTAGGACACTTGAACACTGAAGCTTTCTTT. Translating it yields CASSDLGHLNTEAFF.

This chain links TRBV20-1 with TRBJ2-3; tentatively, D is TRBD2 (6 bases). The CDR3 totals 13 residues. The germline V and J ends were trimmed by 4 bases and 6 bases, with 14 bases remaining between them. Germline lookup yields CDR1 DFQATT and CDR2 SNEGSKA (reference sequence). This CDR3 is CSAMGGRSDTQYF. DNA for the CDR3: TGCAGTGCTATGGGAGGTCGGTCTGATACGCAGTATTTT.

The genes are TRBV29-1 and TRBJ1-4, with D possibly being TRBD1 (5 bases). V gave up 6 bases and J gave up 3 bases, with 14 bases separating them. The CDR3 covers 14 residues. The germline V gene has CDR1 SQVTM and CDR2 ANQGSEA. Written as DNA, the CDR3 is TGCAGCGTCAGCCTCAGGGATTCTAATGAAAAACTGTTTTTT. As protein: CSVSLRDSNEKLFF.

The chain uses TRBV19 and TRBJ1-2; D is possibly TRBD1 (6 bases). V lost 4 bases to trimming and J lost 2 bases, with 14 bases between them. CDR1 is LNHDA and CDR2 is SQIVND in the germline V gene (reference sequence). The CDR3 loop spans 15 amino acids. The chain's CDR3 is CASSTRQDRNYGYTF. In DNA, the CDR3 is TGTGCCAGTAGTACCAGACAGGATCGAAACTATGGCTACACCTTC.

V usage is TRBV20-1 and J usage is TRBJ2-4, with a weak D call TRBD2 (7 bases). The V gene's germline CDR1 is DFQATT and CDR2 SNEGSKA (reference sequence). Trimming took off 6 bases at V and 3 bases at J, with 12 bases between the two ends. The CDR3 covers 13 residues. This CDR3 reads CSAGGGGKNIQYF. The CDR3 coding sequence is TGCAGTGCGGGAGGGGGGGGCAAAAACATTCAGTACTTC.

This clonotype was detected once. CDR3: CASSSGSSYNEQYF. In DNA, the CDR3 is TGTGCCAGCAGTTCCGGCAGCTCCTACAATGAGCAGTACTTC. The V and J genes are TRBV27 and TRBJ2-1; D call uncertain. The DNA end is more similar to TRBJ2-7, so the J call may be wrong. This CDR3 has 14 residues. CDR1 is MNHEY and CDR2 is SMNVEV in the germline V gene (reference sequence).

The chain uses TRBV30 and TRBJ1-5; no reliable D call. This CDR3 spans 15 amino acids. In germline, CDR1 is GTSNPN, CDR2 SVGIG (reference sequence). V was pared by 0 bases and J by 0 bases, with 9 bases between. The CDR3 region has the DNA TGTGCCTGGAGTGTGGGCAGTTATAGCAATCAGCCCCAGCATTTT. Its protein product is CAWSVGSYSNQPQHF.

The chain links TRBV7-3 to TRBJ1-2, with D possibly TRBD1 on 5 matching bases. The V and J ends lost 3 bases and 7 bases respectively, with 18 bases between them. Germline CDR1 and CDR2: SGHTA and FQGTGA. The CDR3 extends over 15 amino acids. CDR3 loop: CASSLPAGRSLGYTF. The CDR3 nucleotides read TGTGCCAGCAGCTTGCCAGCGGGACGATCTCTTGGCTACACCTTC.

This clonotype was found many times. Relative to the germline gene, one junction end is altered; a read error may explain this. The CDR3, as DNA: TGCGCCAGCAGTCAGGACAGGGTCTCCTACGAGCAGTACTTC. This sequence encodes CASSQDRVSYEQYF. The chain uses TRBV6-6 and TRBJ2-7, with TRBD1 identical over 8 bases. The germline V gene has CDR1 MNHNY and CDR2 SVGAGI (reference sequence). The length of the CDR3 is 14 residues.

The sample holds a few counts of this clonotype. The chain links TRBV5-1 to TRBJ2-7, with D perhaps matching TRBD2 (6 bases). V was trimmed by 4 bases and J by 5 bases, leaving 16 bases between them. CDR1 is SGHRS, CDR2 YFSETQ, per germline. The CDR3 has 14 amino acids. CDR3 sequence reads: CASSGTPGYHEQYF. In nucleotides, the CDR3 is TGCGCCAGCAGCGGGACTCCAGGGTACCACGAGCAGTACTTC.

The chain uses TRBV7-2 and TRBJ2-7, with 7 bases lining up with TRBD1. With 3 bases clipped from V and 5 bases from J, the junction kept 13 bases outside the gene matches. The CDR3 sequence is 16 residues long. Germline V lookup: CDR1 SGHTA, CDR2 FQGNSA. The CDR3 loop reads CASSLTGRGQGDEQYF. CDR3 DNA sequence: TGTGCCAGCAGCTTGACGGGTCGGGGTCAGGGGGACGAGCAGTACTTC.

J is TRBJ1-1 and V is TRBV5-1; TRBD1 agrees at 7 bases. This CDR3 spans 16 amino acids. The V segment lost 7 bases and the J segment 0 bases; nucleotides outside the gene matches: 12. Germline values: CDR1 SGHRS, CDR2 YFSETQ. CDR3 region: CASHSPRDSMNTEAFF. Here the CDR3 DNA reads TGCGCCAGCCACTCTCCCCGGGACAGCATGAACACTGAAGCTTTCTTT.

This clonotype was counted at least ten times. The chain links TRBV2 to TRBJ1-2, with TRBD1 as a possible D gene (6 bases). Germline V CDR1 and CDR2: SNHLY, FYNNEI. Trimming removed 6 bases from V and 3 bases from J, with 17 bases in between. The CDR3 totals 15 residues. This chain's CDR3 is CASRGAKGRDYGYTF. Written as DNA, the CDR3 is TGTGCCAGCAGGGGGGCCAAGGGTCGGGACTATGGCTACACCTTC.

The chain uses TRBV5-6 and TRBJ1-2; D might be TRBD1 (6 bases). The CDR3 is 15 amino acids. The germline V gene encodes CDR1 SGHDT and CDR2 YYEEEE. V was shortened by 1 base and J by 0 bases, with 10 bases between the two germline ends. The CDR3 here is CASSLLSGANYGYTF. The CDR3 DNA reads TGTGCCAGCAGCTTGCTCTCAGGGGCTAACTATGGCTACACCTTC.

In its sample, this clonotype was seen a few times. A read error may be the cause here, since a much bigger clone is one base away. V gene TRBV6-2 or TRBV6-3 combines with J gene TRBJ2-7; the D is unclear. The DNA end lines up better with TRBJ2-5; the J call may be wrong. The CDR3 is made up of 11 amino acids. The germline V gene has CDR1 MNHEY and CDR2 SVGEGT. DNA of the CDR3: TGTGCCAGCAGTTACTGGGAGACCCAGTACTTC. Translated, it gives CASSYWETQYF.